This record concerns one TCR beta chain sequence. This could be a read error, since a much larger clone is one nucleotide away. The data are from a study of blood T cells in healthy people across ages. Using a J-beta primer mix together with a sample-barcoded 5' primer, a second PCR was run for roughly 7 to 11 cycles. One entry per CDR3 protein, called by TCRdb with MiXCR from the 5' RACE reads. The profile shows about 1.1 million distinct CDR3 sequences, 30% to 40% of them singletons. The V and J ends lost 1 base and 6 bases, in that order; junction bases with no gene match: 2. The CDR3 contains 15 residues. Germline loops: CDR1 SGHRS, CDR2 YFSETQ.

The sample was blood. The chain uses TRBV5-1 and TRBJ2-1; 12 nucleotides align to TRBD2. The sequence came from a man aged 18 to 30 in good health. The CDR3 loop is CASSLTSGGSNEQFF. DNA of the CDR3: TGCGCCAGCAGCTTGACTAGCGGGGGGTCCAATGAGCAGTTCTTC.